This TCR beta chain was identified during a study of cytomegalovirus exposure and HLA in healthy donors. Study information: T cells numbering about 200 million yielded some 100 million unique TCR beta sequences in an earlier analysis. The study's findings and limits: An observed cluster of highly shared sequence variants was recorded as a likely sequencing artifact.

Germline loops: CDR1 MNHEY, CDR2 SVGAGI. The length of the CDR3 is 13 residues. Trimming removed 8 bases from V and 0 bases from J, with 10 bases in between. PCR used 60 Vbeta primers and 13 Jbeta primers. Clones were read by immunoSEQ multiplex PCR, and TCRdb kept only the in-frame ones, dropping some. Of some 210,000 clones in the sample, more than 75% were seen once. Nominally healthy donors were sampled, though unrecorded immune exposures were likely. In regard to this clone: Its antigen is unknown.

The specimen was PBMCs. The chain employs TRBV6-5 and TRBJ1-1, with D uncertain. This TCR derives from a male donor in good health and CMV-seronegative. The DNA for the CDR3 is TGTGCCAGCTCGCCGACAATGAACACTGAAGCTTTCTTT. This gives the protein CASSPTMNTEAFF.